Below are 20 T cell receptor beta chains sequenced from a single sample in a study of shared clonotypes between healthy human individuals. The assay was immunoSEQ multiplex PCR, and TCRdb's table has in-frame clones only and misses some. This table holds about 1 million clones, about 75% found once. The sequenced material came from memory CD4+ T cells sorted from blood. Subset noted: CD45RA-negative fraction. The receptors come from a man aged 18 to 29 in good health.

The chain uses TRBV2 and TRBJ2-5; possibly TRBD2 for D (5 bases). The germline gives CDR1 SNHLY, CDR2 FYNNEI. V lost 4 bases to trimming and J lost 5 bases, with 11 bases between them. The CDR3 totals 13 residues. In DNA form, the CDR3 reads TGTGCCAGCAGTGGGTGGACGGGGGAGACCCAGTACTTC. It specifies CASSGWTGETQYF.

The V call is TRBV7-8, the J call TRBJ1-5; possibly TRBD1 for D (5 bases). The CDR3 sequence is 16 residues long. Per germline, CDR1 SGHVS and CDR2 FQNEAQ. Deletions cut 5 bases from V and 1 base from J, with 15 bases between. CDR3 coding DNA: TGTGCCAGCAGCCAAGGCTGGGGGGGGAGCAATCAGCCCCAGCATTTT. It is translated as CASSQGWGGSNQPQHF.

This clone turned up a few times. The rearrangement joins TRBV5-1 to TRBJ1-6, with D hard to call. Trimming cost V 7 bases and J 10 bases, with 15 bases left between them. Germline V lookup: CDR1 SGHRS, CDR2 YFSETQ. CDR3 length: 13 residues. The DNA of the CDR3 is TGCGCCAGCCAAGAAGAGGGCTACTCACCCCTCCACTTT. It yields the protein CASQEEGYSPLHF.

This clone came up many times. Distinct nucleotide sequences in the sample also encode this CDR3. This chain joins TRBV6-5 and TRBJ1-4, with D tentatively TRBD1 (6 bases). The CDR3 extends over 12 amino acids. Germline CDR1 is MNHEY and CDR2 is SVGAGI. Trimming took off 4 bases at V and 8 bases at J, with 8 bases between the two ends. The CDR3 loop reads CASSSTGEKLFF. CDR3 bases: TGTGCCAGCAGTTCCACAGGGGAAAAACTGTTTTTT.

The chain combines TRBV6-1 with TRBJ2-7, with a possible D match to TRBD2 (6 bases). This CDR3 is built from 15 residues. Germline lookup yields CDR1 MNHNS and CDR2 SASEGT. Trimming removed 1 base at V and 5 bases at J, with 15 bases between. Here the CDR3 reads CASSEDPGRMNEQYF. The DNA of the CDR3 is TGTGCCAGCAGTGAAGATCCAGGGAGGATGAACGAGCAGTACTTC.

There are a few counts of this clone. The genes are TRBV15 and TRBJ2-5; D ambiguous. The CDR3 has 13 residues. Germline V CDR1 and CDR2: LNHNV, YYDKDF (reference sequence). Trimming removed 0 bases at V and 5 bases at J, with 7 bases between. The CDR3 DNA follows: TGTGCCACCAGCAGAGACATAAAGGAGACCCAGTACTTC. Encoded protein: CATSRDIKETQYF.

The genes are TRBV4-3 and TRBJ2-1, with D uncertain. Deletions cut 4 bases from V and 6 bases from J, with 10 bases between. CDR1 is LGHNA, CDR2 YSLEER, per germline. The CDR3 is made up of 13 amino acids. CDR3 in DNA: TGCGCCAGCAGCCTCATTACCTTCAATGAGCAGTTCTTC. It codes for CASSLITFNEQFF.

The chain uses TRBV19 and TRBJ2-1; 11 nucleotides agree with TRBD2. Germline CDR1 and CDR2: LNHDA and SQIVND (reference sequence). CDR3 size: 16 residues. J gave up 7 bases and V 8 bases, and 13 bases lay outside the gene matches. CDR3 residues: CASLLSLAGGENEQFF. In DNA form, the CDR3 reads TGTGCCAGTCTCCTTTCTCTAGCGGGAGGTGAGAATGAGCAGTTCTTC. Full variable domain (remainder filled in from reference TRBV19 and TRBJ2-1): DGGITQSPKYLFRKEGQNVTLSCEQNLNHDAMYWYRQDPGQGLRLIYYSQIVNDFQKGDIAEGYSVSREKKESFPLTVTSAQKNPTAFYLCASLLSLAGGENEQFFGPGTRLTVL.

V gene TRBV5-6 combines with J gene TRBJ2-3, with D possibly matching TRBD2 (5 bases). V lost 2 bases, J lost 5 bases, and 12 bases lay in between. The CDR3 spans 14 residues. Germline-derived CDR1 and CDR2 are SGHDT and YYEEEE. This chain's CDR3 is CASSFPVAGDTQYF. For the CDR3, the DNA is TGTGCCAGCAGCTTCCCGGTCGCGGGAGATACGCAGTATTTT.

The chain carries TRBV7-6 and TRBJ2-7; no clear D. CDR1 and CDR2 (germline): SGHVS, FNYEAQ. The CDR3 runs to 18 residues. The ends were cut back, 3 bases at V and 2 bases at J, with 23 bases in the middle. The CDR3 sequence: CASSLITTRVSRPYEQYF. In nucleotides, the CDR3 is TGTGCCAGCAGCTTGATCACGACCCGGGTCTCACGCCCCTACGAGCAGTACTTC.

The V and J genes are TRBV5-1 and TRBJ2-7, with D possibly TRBD2 on 6 matching bases. This CDR3 has 14 amino acids. Trimming shortened V by 5 bases and J by 0 bases, and 12 bases separated the two germline ends. In germline, CDR1 is SGHRS, CDR2 YFSETQ. CDR3 in DNA: TGCGCCAGCAGGCAGGACGGGAGCTCCTACGAGCAGTACTTC. The encoded protein is CASRQDGSSYEQYF.

The chain has TRBV5-1 and TRBJ1-4, with 10 bases matching TRBD1. Looked up from germline, CDR1 is SGHRS and CDR2 is YFSETQ. The CDR3 runs to 14 residues. The trim removed 4 bases at V and 8 bases at J, leaving 5 bases unmatched. CDR3 nucleotides: TGCGCCAGCAGCGAGGGACAGGGGAAAGAAAAACTGTTTTTT. Protein: CASSEGQGKEKLFF.

Turning to this clone: Additional DNA sequences in this sample encode the identical CDR3. This sequence joins TRBV15 and TRBJ2-5; D might be TRBD2 (5 bases). The length of the CDR3 is 14 residues. The V end lost 1 base, the J end lost 3 bases, and 9 bases lay between the germline ends. The V gene's germline CDR1 is LNHNV and CDR2 YYDKDF (reference sequence). The CDR3, as DNA: TGTGCCACCAGCAGAGGAGGACTGGAAGAGACCCAGTACTTC. Its translation: CATSRGGLEETQYF.

This chain connects TRBV5-1 to TRBJ2-7; no firm D call. Germline values: CDR1 SGHRS, CDR2 YFSETQ. The CDR3 extends over 15 amino acids. V gave up 5 bases and J gave up 3 bases, with 18 bases separating them. CDR3 bases: TGCGCCAGCAGACCCTCCAGGCTAAACGACTACGAGCAGTACTTC. Its protein product is CASRPSRLNDYEQYF.

This chain connects TRBV6-6 to TRBJ1-2; D is unclear. The CDR3 runs 15 residues. Germline CDR1 MNHNY, CDR2 SVGAGI (reference sequence). V dropped 2 bases and J dropped 1 base, with 11 bases sitting between them. In nucleotides, the CDR3 is TGTGCCAGCAGTTACCTCTTGGAAGGTAACTATGGCTACACCTTC. This codes for CASSYLLEGNYGYTF.

The rearrangement uses TRBV9 and TRBJ1-2; 7 bases are shared with TRBD1. J gave up 5 bases and V 4 bases, and 11 bases lay outside the gene matches. CDR1 and CDR2 from the germline V gene are SGDLS and YYNGEE. The CDR3 contains 15 residues. CDR3 amino acids: CASSHHRDRYYGYTF. The CDR3, as DNA: TGTGCCAGCAGCCATCACCGGGACAGATATTATGGCTACACCTTC.

A note on this clone: Other DNA sequences within the sample encode an identical CDR3. The chain has TRBV30 and TRBJ1-3; D not certain. V lost 1 base and J lost 0, with 7 bases in between. The CDR3 sequence is 14 residues long. Germline assignment: CDR1 GTSNPN and CDR2 SVGIG (reference sequence). DNA for the CDR3: TGTGCCTGGAGTGGCGGTAGCTCTGGAAACACCATATATTTT. Protein product: CAWSGGSSGNTIYF.

In nucleotides, the CDR3 is TGCGCCAGCAGCCAAGATATAGGGGCTTCGAGCTCCTACGAGCAGTACTTC. It codes for CASSQDIGASSSYEQYF. The V gene is TRBV4-1, the J gene TRBJ2-7; D might be TRBD1 (5 bases). CDR3 length: 17 residues. Trimming took off 0 bases at V and 0 bases at J, with 15 bases between the two ends. CDR1 and CDR2 from the germline V gene are MGHRA and YSYEKL.

The chain links TRBV18 to TRBJ1-1; 7 bases fit TRBD1. The CDR3 extends over 15 amino acids. From germline, CDR1 is KGHSH and CDR2 LQKENI. V lost 1 base to trimming and J lost 5 bases; unmatched junction nucleotides: 7. The CDR3 bases are TGTGCCAGCTCACCACTCGGCAGGGGGTGGACTGAAGCTTTCTTT. As protein: CASSPLGRGWTEAFF.

This clone was recorded only once. Other DNA sequences from this sample encode an identical CDR3 as well. This rearrangement joins TRBV5-1 to TRBJ1-1; 8 bases match TRBD1. V lost 5 bases and J lost 4; bases outside the gene matches: 7. Looked up from germline, CDR1 is SGHRS and CDR2 is YFSETQ. The CDR3 loop spans 14 amino acids. In nucleotides, the CDR3 is TGCGCCAGCAGTCCCGGGACAGGACGCACTGAAGCTTTCTTT. It translates to CASSPGTGRTEAFF.